The clone carrying this TCR beta chain was observed a few times. CDR1 and CDR2 (germline): MNHEY, SVGAGI. This CDR3 has 14 amino acids. With 6 bases removed from V and 4 bases from J, the gap between germline ends came to 15 bases. The authors' processing: ImmunoSEQ output held junction-only sequences without quality scores, so filtering differed. Generated by immunoSEQ multiplex PCR, the TCRdb table keeps only in-frame clones and is missing some. V, J and clone size are taken as reported in that table, and D and trimming were inferred from the DNA itself. The sample comprises about 92,000 clones, about 45% of which are singletons, and around 15% rests with the top ten. This specimen comes from a study of shared clonotypes between healthy human individuals.

The source is a middle-aged woman in good health. Some clones in this sample may be carry-over from other donors' samples. V usage is TRBV6-5 and J usage is TRBJ1-2, with TRBD1 as a possible D gene (6 bases). The sequenced sample was PBMCs. The CDR3 coding sequence is TGTGCCAGCAGACAGGGTGGGGGTCCCTATGGCTACACCTTC. As protein: CASRQGGGPYGYTF.